One sample yielded the 5 T cell receptor beta chains listed below, sequenced in a study of blood T cell repertoires in COVID-19. Repertoires were generated with immunoSEQ multiplex PCR, while TCRdb's copy carries only in-frame clones and drops some. The sample has approximately 240,000 clones; around nine tenths are singletons. The sample consisted of PBMCs or T cells enriched from blood (not recorded which). The receptors originated from a woman aged 18-30 years who had recovered from COVID-19.

The J gene is TRBJ1-6, the V gene TRBV28; no firm D call. The CDR3 is 12 residues long. Germline V gives CDR1 MDHEN, CDR2 SYDVKM. V lost 5 bases to trimming and J lost 10 bases, with 9 bases between them. The CDR3, as DNA: TGTGCCAGCAGTCCCCGCGGCTCACCCCTCCACTTT. It codes for CASSPRGSPLHF.

The chain uses TRBV18 and TRBJ1-2; 8 nucleotides match TRBD1. Germline V CDR1 and CDR2: KGHSH, LQKENI. The ends lost 5 bases at V and 3 bases at J; junction bases unmatched: 5. The CDR3 totals 14 residues. The CDR3 loop is CASSTDRDDYGYTF. In nucleotides, the CDR3 is TGTGCCAGCTCAACGGACAGGGATGACTATGGCTACACCTTC.

In the case of this clone: The same CDR3 is also encoded by other DNA sequences in this sample. The genes are TRBV4-1 and TRBJ1-2; TRBD1 might be the D (5 bases). Trimming took off 4 bases at V and 1 base at J, with 7 bases between the two ends. The CDR3 runs to 13 residues. Germline V gene data show CDR1 as MGHRA and CDR2 as YSYEKL. CDR3 nucleotides: TGCGCCAGCAGCCCCGGGGGTAACTATGGCTACACCTTC. It codes for CASSPGGNYGYTF.

V gene TRBV7-9 combines with J gene TRBJ2-3; unclear D gene. The CDR3 has 16 residues. Trimming took 4 bases from V and 3 from J, leaving 17 bases between them. Germline CDR1 SEHNR, CDR2 FQNEAQ (reference sequence). CDR3 sequence reads: CASSSISQYFTDTQYF. For the CDR3, the DNA is TGTGCCAGCAGCTCTATTAGCCAATATTTTACAGATACGCAGTATTTT. Supplemented by reference TRBV7-9 and TRBJ2-3, the full variable domain reads DTGVSQNPRHKITKRGQNVTFRCDPISEHNRLYWYRQTLGQGPEFLTYFQNEAQLEKSRLLSDRFSAERPKGSFSTLEIQRTEQGDSAMYLCASSSISQYFTDTQYFGPGTRLTVL.

V and J are TRBV4-1 and TRBJ1-5; TRBD1 matches 7 bases. V was clipped by 3 bases and J by 1 base; unmatched bases: 6. Germline V gene lookup returns CDR1 MGHRA and CDR2 YSYEKL. CDR3 length: 16 amino acids. CDR3 sequence: CASSQVPGQSNQPQHF. CDR3 in DNA: TGCGCCAGCAGCCAGGTCCCGGGACAGAGCAATCAGCCCCAGCATTTT.